This T cell receptor (beta chain) was retrieved from a study of blood T cell repertoires in COVID-19. Study context: Sites in the United States, Italy and Spain provided acute and convalescent COVID-19 samples. Nucleic acid was either cDNA or gDNA, and it came from T cells, B-cell-depleted T cells, or PBMCs.

Per the authors' pipeline: By means of reference gene primer amplification, nucleated cell counts were estimated. Sequencing was performed with immunoSEQ multiplex PCR; in TCRdb, only in-frame clones are kept and a portion is missing. The V and J calls and clone size were taken over from that table, and D and trimming were inferred from the DNA. The sample lists 15,000 to 17,000 clones, approximately 90% occurring once. Germline assignment: CDR1 LNHDA and CDR2 SQIVND (reference sequence). The CDR3 extends over 15 amino acids. Trimming at V came to 5 bases and at J to 8 bases, leaving 8 bases not matched to a gene.

Sequencing was performed on peripheral blood. V gene TRBV19 combines with J gene TRBJ1-4, with TRBD1 matching 10 bases. The sequence was collected from a man in his fifties or sixties with acute or convalescent COVID-19. CDR3 protein: CASSASGTGAEKLFF. In DNA, the CDR3 is TGTGCCAGTAGTGCCTCCGGGACAGGGGCCGAAAAACTGTTTTTT.